The 22 T cell receptor beta chains in this list originate from one sample, sequenced in a study of cytomegalovirus exposure and HLA in healthy donors. Amplification used 60 Vbeta primers and 13 Jbeta primers. Method: immunoSEQ multiplex PCR; TCRdb's copy keeps in-frame clones and lacks some. The repertoire holds some 140,000 clones, 70% to 80% seen once, with 0.94% in the top ten. Sequencing used PBMCs. The origin of the receptors is a woman aged 55-75 years in good health and CMV-seronegative.

This chain joins TRBV30 and TRBJ2-3, with D possibly being TRBD2 (6 bases). The CDR3 sequence is 15 residues long. Germline CDR1 reads GTSNPN; CDR2 reads SVGIG (reference sequence). V was shortened by 7 bases and J by 1 base, with 18 bases between the two germline ends. CDR3 bases: TGTGCCTCCGGTAGGAGGGAGTTGGGCACAGATACGCAGTATTTT. Residues: CASGRRELGTDTQYF.

The chain carries TRBV10-2 and TRBJ2-5; possible D gene TRBD1, 6 bases. The CDR3 is 13 residues long. Germline assignment: CDR1 WSHSY and CDR2 SAAADI. The ends were cut back, 7 bases at V and 5 bases at J, with 14 bases in the middle. The CDR3 nucleotides read TGCGCCAGCACTGGACAGTGGGGGGAGACCCAGTACTTC. It translates to CASTGQWGETQYF.

A note on this clone: One junction end disagrees with the germline gene, perhaps due to a read error. V usage is TRBV28 and J usage is TRBJ2-1, with 9 nucleotides matching TRBD2. The CDR3 is 16 residues long. CDR1 and CDR2 from the germline V gene are MDHEN and SYDVKM. DNA of the CDR3: TGTGCCAGCAGCCATTCCGGCGGGGGGGCCTATAATGAGCAGTTCTTC. Residues: CASSHSGGGAYNEQFF.

The V call is TRBV5-1, the J call TRBJ2-7; 13 positions agree with TRBD2. The junction had 3 bases not matched to a gene; V was cut back by 4 bases and J by 2 bases. Germline V CDR1 and CDR2: SGHRS, YFSETQ. The CDR3 is 15 amino acids. DNA of the CDR3: TGCGCCAGCAGCATCGGGACTAGCGGGGCCTACGAGCAGTACTTC. It yields the protein CASSIGTSGAYEQYF.

J is TRBJ2-1 and V is TRBV28; TRBD1 might be the D (5 bases). The germline V gene encodes CDR1 MDHEN and CDR2 SYDVKM. This CDR3 comprises 15 residues. Deletions cut 9 bases from V and 2 bases from J, with 17 bases between. CDR3: CASKNDRGTYNEQFF. The CDR3 DNA reads TGTGCCAGTAAGAATGATAGGGGAACCTACAATGAGCAGTTCTTC.

This chain uses TRBV9 with TRBJ2-3, with TRBD2 as a possible D gene (5 bases). The V gene's germline CDR1 is SGDLS and CDR2 YYNGEE. V was cut by 5 bases and J by 6 bases, with 10 bases left in between. This CDR3 has 12 residues. As DNA, the CDR3 is TGTGCCAGCAGTAGGACGGGGGATACGCAGTATTTT. It translates to CASSRTGDTQYF.

The genes are TRBV5-1 and TRBJ2-7; D is possibly TRBD1 (6 bases). From germline, CDR1 is SGHRS and CDR2 YFSETQ. V lost 4 bases to trimming and J lost 4 bases, with 12 bases between them. CDR3 length: 13 amino acids. This CDR3 reads CASSSDRLYEQYF. The CDR3 DNA sequence: TGCGCCAGCAGCAGCGACAGGTTGTACGAGCAGTACTTC.

A few counts support this clone. This rearrangement joins TRBV13 to TRBJ2-5; D is possibly TRBD2 (6 bases). Germline CDR1 and CDR2: PRHDT and FYEKMQ (reference sequence). This CDR3 is built from 16 residues. V was shortened by 4 bases and J by 4 bases, with 19 bases between the two germline ends. DNA for the CDR3: TGTGCCAGCAGCTCCCGTTTGGTAGGGCGGGGAGAGACCCAGTACTTC. Translation: CASSSRLVGRGETQYF.

The chain carries TRBV10-3 and TRBJ2-7; 9 bases agree with TRBD2. The CDR3 contains 15 residues. The germline V gene encodes CDR1 ENHRY and CDR2 SYGVKD. Unmatched junction bases numbered 11, after V lost 4 bases and J lost 7 bases. CDR3 in DNA: TGTGCCATCAGTGCCTCAGCGGGAGGTGGTGGGGAGCAGTACTTC. It encodes CAISASAGGGGEQYF.

This chain uses TRBV5-1 with TRBJ1-5; 8 bases agree with TRBD1. The CDR3 is 13 residues long. Trimming took 4 bases from V and 5 from J; bases not matched to a gene: 2. Per germline, CDR1 SGHRS and CDR2 YFSETQ. Here the CDR3 reads CASSGTGDQPQHF. The DNA of the CDR3 is TGCGCCAGCAGCGGGACAGGTGATCAGCCCCAGCATTTT.

The chain couples TRBV5-1 to TRBJ2-3, with 10 nucleotides matching TRBD1. Trimming cost V 4 bases and J 2 bases; bases outside gene matches: 7. The V gene's germline CDR1 is SGHRS and CDR2 YFSETQ. The CDR3 is made up of 16 amino acids. The CDR3 nucleotides read TGCGCCAGCAGCACGGGACAGGGGCCACCCACAGATACGCAGTATTTT. Protein: CASSTGQGPPTDTQYF.

This clone was found once. This chain joins TRBV11-1 and TRBJ2-7; 7 bases match TRBD1. This CDR3 is built from 17 residues. J gave up 5 bases and V 0 bases, and 13 bases lay outside the gene matches. In germline, CDR1 is SGHAT, CDR2 FQDESV (reference sequence). As DNA, the CDR3 is TGTGCCAGCAGCTTAGCGCTCTACGGACAGGAGGTCAACGAGCAGTACTTC. It translates to CASSLALYGQEVNEQYF.

Points on this clone: One end of the junction is discordant with germline, which a read error may explain. The chain uses TRBV7-3 and TRBJ2-5; D is unclear. There are 13 residues in the CDR3. CDR1 and CDR2 from the germline V gene are SGHTA and FQGTGA. The CDR3 region has the DNA TGTGCCGGCAGCATAGAACCCCAAGAGACCCAGTACTTC. This codes for CAGSIEPQETQYF.

This CDR3 is CASSSRQLRTDTQYF. The CDR3 DNA is TGTGCCAGCAGTTCCAGACAGCTCCGCACAGATACGCAGTATTTT. V is TRBV27 and J is TRBJ2-3, with D perhaps matching TRBD1 (5 bases). The CDR3 extends over 15 amino acids. Germline V gene sequence: CDR1 MNHEY, CDR2 SMNVEV (reference sequence). The ends were cut back, 4 bases at V and 1 base at J, with 12 bases in the middle.

The rearrangement joins TRBV5-1 to TRBJ2-1; 11 nucleotides line up with TRBD2. The V segment lost 5 bases and the J segment 4 bases; nucleotides outside the gene matches: 8. The CDR3 has 16 residues. Germline V lookup: CDR1 SGHRS, CDR2 YFSETQ. CDR3 in amino acids: CASSPDPSGGYNEQFF. The CDR3 DNA follows: TGCGCCAGCAGTCCAGACCCTAGCGGGGGGTACAATGAGCAGTTCTTC.

This chain joins TRBV7-2 and TRBJ2-7; 8 bases fit TRBD2. Trimming cost V 7 bases and J 4 bases; bases outside gene matches: 6. CDR3 length: 13 amino acids. CDR1 and CDR2 from the germline V gene are SGHTA and FQGNSA. CDR3: CASTRRGGYEQYF. The CDR3 nucleotides read TGTGCCAGCACCAGACGGGGGGGATACGAGCAGTACTTC.

The gene calls are TRBV6-5 and TRBJ1-2, with 7 bases that match TRBD1. Trimming removed 6 bases from V and 6 bases from J; junction bases left unmatched: 7. Germline CDR1 and CDR2: MNHEY and SVGAGI. This CDR3 spans 13 amino acids. The CDR3 reads CASSPDRRNGYTF. The DNA for the CDR3 is TGTGCCAGCAGCCCGGACAGGAGAAATGGCTACACCTTC.

Notes on this clone: A read error may produce the germline difference seen at one junction end. The rearrangement uses TRBV10-3 and TRBJ1-1, with 8 bases fitting TRBD1. CDR1 and CDR2 from the germline V gene are ENHRY and SYGVKD. CDR3 length: 14 amino acids. The CDR3 region has the DNA TGTGCCAGCAGTTTGCAGGGGGCGGACACTGAAGCTTTCTTT. It encodes CASSLQGADTEAFF.

The rearrangement links TRBV9 to TRBJ2-3; TRBD2 matches 7 bases. This CDR3 contains 16 residues. Germline lookup yields CDR1 SGDLS and CDR2 YYNGEE. Losses at the gene ends were 4 bases for V and 2 bases for J; bases not matched to a gene: 10. CDR3 sequence (DNA): TGTGCCAGCAGCCCCCCGCAGGGACTATTCACAGATACGCAGTATTTT. This codes for CASSPPQGLFTDTQYF. The full variable domain, completed using reference TRBV9 and TRBJ2-3, is DSGVTQTPKHLITATGQRVTLRCSPRSGDLSVYWYQQSLDQGLQFLIQYYNGEERAKGNILERFSAQQFPDLHSELNLSSLELGDSALYFCASSPPQGLFTDTQYFGPGTRLTVL.

J is TRBJ2-3 and V is TRBV15, with 8 bases lining up with TRBD1. CDR3 length equals 17 residues. From germline, CDR1 is LNHNV and CDR2 YYDKDF (reference sequence). The V segment lost 0 bases and the J segment 3 bases; nucleotides outside the gene matches: 8. This chain's CDR3 is CATSRDLRGLGTDTQYF. CDR3 coding DNA: TGTGCCACCAGCAGAGATCTCAGGGGGCTGGGGACAGATACGCAGTATTTT.

V gene TRBV18 combines with J gene TRBJ2-3; 7 bases map to TRBD2. The germline CDR1 and CDR2 sequences are KGHSH and LQKENI. J gave up 3 bases and V 6 bases, and 6 bases lay outside the gene matches. The CDR3 has 14 residues. This CDR3 is CASSSGGWTDTQYF. CDR3 DNA sequence: TGTGCCAGCTCTTCCGGGGGGTGGACAGATACGCAGTATTTT.

CDR3 DNA: TGTGCCAGCTCACCCACACGTGATGAAGCTTTCTTT. Translated: CASSPTRDEAFF. This sequence joins TRBV18 and TRBJ1-1; D is unresolved. Per germline, CDR1 KGHSH and CDR2 LQKENI. This CDR3 has 12 residues. The germline V and J ends were trimmed by 3 bases and 7 bases, with 9 bases remaining between them.